The entry below gives a single T cell receptor (beta chain) sequence along with its context. Source study methods: Nucleated cell number was recorded as an estimate derived from reference gene primer amplification. Clones were read by immunoSEQ multiplex PCR, and TCRdb kept only the in-frame ones, dropping some. V and J calls and clone size come straight from that table; D and trimming were deduced from the DNA. The data hold about 320,000 clones, with over 75% observed a single time. The data belong to a study of blood T cell repertoires in COVID-19. The wider study: PBMCs, B-cell-depleted T cells, or T cells were the source of the cDNA or gDNA that made up the material.

The CDR3 sequence is 15 residues long. With 5 bases removed from V and 3 bases from J, the gap between germline ends came to 17 bases. Germline CDR1 LGHDT, CDR2 YNNKEL (reference sequence). The rearrangement uses TRBV3-1 (or the pseudogene TRBV3-2) and TRBJ2-7; the D gene is possibly TRBD2 (5 bases). The sequenced sample was peripheral blood. The receptor's source is a human donor in a cohort sampled during active COVID-19. The CDR3 here is CASSSPRSGNYEQYF. CDR3 nucleotides: TGTGCCAGCAGCTCCCCCCGGTCCGGGAACTACGAGCAGTACTTC.